This TCR beta chain was found in a study of T-cell reconstitution after alpha-beta-depleted transplantation in children. This clonotype occurred a few times. Germline values: CDR1 SNHLY, CDR2 FYNNEI. V was pared by 5 bases and J by 4 bases, with 12 bases of the junction left unmatched. The CDR3 is 19 residues long. Molecular barcoding with unique molecular identifiers was used for the TCRbeta library. TCRdb re-called the PCR reads with MiXCR, one entry per CDR3 protein. The data contain roughly 340,000 distinct CDR3 sequences, 15% to 20% of them singletons. Sequenced material: PBMCs, mostly from graft donor cells, taken 360 days after TCRalphabeta/CD19-depleted stem cell transplant. The V call is TRBV2, the J call TRBJ2-2, with 14 positions matching TRBD2. The TCR originated in a male patient aged 2 to 9 who had a stem cell transplant for acute lymphoblastic leukemia, so the T cells may come from the graft donor. CDR3 nucleotides: TGTGCCAGCAGTAGTATCCAAGGACTAGCGGGAGGAGGCACCGGGGAGCTGTTTTTT. This codes for CASSSIQGLAGGGTGELFF.